One and the same sample provided the 7 T cell receptor beta chains below, sequenced in a study of blood T cell repertoires in COVID-19. TCRdb's table, derived via immunoSEQ multiplex PCR, lists solely in-frame clones and lacks some. The table has around 290,000 clones, around nine tenths seen once; the top ten hold under 3%. Sequenced: PBMCs or T cells enriched from blood (not recorded which). Receptors were obtained from a woman between 18 and 29 years old who had recovered from COVID-19.

V gene TRBV6-2 or TRBV6-3 combines with J gene TRBJ1-1; TRBD1 agrees at 8 bases. Losses at the gene ends were 6 bases for V and 5 bases for J; bases not matched to a gene: 5. CDR1 is MNHEY and CDR2 is SVGEGT in the germline V gene. The CDR3 contains 13 residues. The CDR3 loop is CASSQGAITEAFF. The CDR3 region has the DNA TGTGCCAGCAGCCAGGGGGCGATTACTGAAGCTTTCTTT.

The chain joins TRBV4-3 to TRBJ2-5; D uncertain. The CDR3 is 14 amino acids. Trimming pared 2 bases from V and 5 bases from J, leaving 12 bases between. Per the germline V gene, CDR1 is LGHNA and CDR2 is YSLEER. This CDR3 reads CASSQSMSRETQYF. The CDR3 nucleotides are TGCGCCAGCAGCCAATCTATGTCCCGGGAGACCCAGTACTTC.

The chain combines TRBV5-4 with TRBJ2-1; D perhaps matches TRBD2 (7 bases). Germline assignment: CDR1 SGHNT and CDR2 YYREEE (reference sequence). CDR3 length equals 16 residues. Trimming stripped 5 bases from V and 0 bases from J, with 15 bases between. The CDR3 protein is CASSGGGYSSYNEQFF. In DNA form, the CDR3 reads TGTGCCAGCAGTGGGGGGGGCTACAGCTCCTACAATGAGCAGTTCTTC.

The chain recombines TRBV29-1 with TRBJ1-1; 8 bases line up with TRBD1. The germline CDR1 and CDR2 sequences are SQVTM and ANQGSEA. The CDR3 sequence is 12 residues long. V lost 7 bases, J lost 0 bases, and 1 base stayed unmatched. CDR3 protein: CSGGQVNTEAFF. In DNA, the CDR3 is TGCAGCGGGGGACAGGTGAACACTGAAGCTTTCTTT. Full variable domain (remainder filled in from reference TRBV29-1 and TRBJ1-1): SAVISQKPSRDICQRGTSLTIQCQVDSQVTMMFWYRQQPGQSLTLIATANQGSEATYESGFVIDKFPISRPNLTFSTLTVSNMSPEDSSIYLCSGGQVNTEAFFGQGTRLTVV.

J is TRBJ2-3 and V is TRBV7-9; no clear D gene. The CDR3 spans 13 residues. V lost 5 bases and J 2 bases, leaving 8 bases between the germline ends. The germline gives CDR1 SEHNR, CDR2 FQNEAQ (reference sequence). DNA for the CDR3: TGTGCCAGCAGCCCCGGGTCCACAGATACGCAGTATTTT. Translation: CASSPGSTDTQYF.

The chain links TRBV18 to TRBJ2-2; 7 bases are shared with TRBD1. The CDR3 sequence is 14 residues long. The germline V gene has CDR1 KGHSH and CDR2 LQKENI. The J segment lost 4 bases and the V segment lost 4 bases, leaving 3 bases of the junction unmatched. The CDR3 here is CASSRTGPTGELFF. The CDR3 coding sequence is TGTGCCAGCTCACGGACAGGCCCCACCGGGGAGCTGTTTTTT. The complete variable domain, with remaining parts taken from reference TRBV18 and TRBJ2-2, reads NAGVMQNPRHLVRRRGQEARLRCSPMKGHSHVYWYRQLPEEGLKFMVYLQKENIIDESGMPKERFSAEFPKEGPSILRIQQVVRGDSAAYFCASSRTGPTGELFFGEGSRLTVL.

The chain combines TRBV11-3 with TRBJ1-5; D unresolved. The germline CDR1 and CDR2 sequences are SGHNT and YENEEA. The length of the CDR3 is 15 residues. Trimming pared 1 base from V and 2 bases from J, leaving 9 bases between. The CDR3: CASSLGGRGNQPQHF. CDR3 coding DNA: TGTGCCAGCAGCTTAGGAGGGCGGGGCAATCAGCCCCAGCATTTT.